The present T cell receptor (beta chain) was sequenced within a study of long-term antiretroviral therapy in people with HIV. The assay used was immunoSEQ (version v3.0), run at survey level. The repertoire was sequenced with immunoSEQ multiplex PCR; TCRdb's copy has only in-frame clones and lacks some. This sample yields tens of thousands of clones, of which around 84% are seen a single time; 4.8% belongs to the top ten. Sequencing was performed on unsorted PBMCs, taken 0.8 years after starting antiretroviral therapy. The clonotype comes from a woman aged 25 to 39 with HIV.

The CDR3 region is CASSKQNQPQHF. CDR3 sequence (DNA): TGTGCCAGCAGCAAACAAAATCAGCCCCAGCATTTT. The chain couples TRBV6-6 to TRBJ1-5; D is ambiguous. This CDR3 spans 12 amino acids. Germline V lookup: CDR1 MNHNY, CDR2 SVGAGI (reference sequence). V lost 6 bases and J lost 4, with 7 bases in between.